At least ten counts were recorded for the clone carrying this T cell receptor (beta chain). As yet, its antigen is unknown. This sample was included in a study of cytomegalovirus exposure and HLA in healthy donors. Study conclusions and caveats: Analysis performed later found roughly 17,000 TCR beta sequences associated with HLA alleles at 0.05 false discovery rate.

Primers for the PCR totalled 60 Vbeta and 13 Jbeta. Data came from immunoSEQ multiplex PCR; TCRdb stores just in-frame clones and leaves some out. Of some 160,000 clones listed, over 8% are singletons. The TCR comes from a male donor in good health and CMV-seronegative. The specimen was PBMCs.

In nucleotides, the CDR3 is TGTGCCAGTAGTATCTCTAGCGGGGTCTACGAGCAGTACTTC. Protein sequence: CASSISSGVYEQYF. The V and J genes are TRBV19 and TRBJ2-7; 9 bases agree with TRBD2. The V gene's germline CDR1 is LNHDA and CDR2 SQIVND (reference sequence). The CDR3 totals 14 residues. V dropped 3 bases and J dropped 3; count of bases not matched to a gene: 3.